This passage covers 15 T cell receptor beta chains from one sample sequenced in a study of prognosis after radiotherapy for stage I lung cancer. Two-round multiplex PCR on genomic DNA was the method by which TCR beta CDR3 was amplified. Gene-specific TRBV and TRBJ primers were used in PCR round one. TCRdb reanalysed the multiplex PCR reads using MiXCR and keeps one entry per CDR3 protein. In the table there are 10,000 to 15,000 distinct CDR3 sequences, 40% to 55% of which are singletons. Here the sequenced sample was PBMCs, taken before or after stereotactic body radiation therapy (not recorded which). The receptors come from a donor at least 50 years old with non-small cell lung cancer.

This clonotype was detected a few times. Here the CDR3 DNA reads TGTGCCAGCACGTGGGGCACCGGGGAGCTGTTTTTT. Its protein is CASTWGTGELFF. This chain links TRBV6-2 or TRBV6-3 with TRBJ2-2; D gene uncertain. The V gene's germline CDR1 is MNHEY and CDR2 SVGEGT. CDR3 length: 12 amino acids. V shed 7 bases and J shed 4 bases, with 7 bases lying between them.

This clonotype was detected ten times or more. The genes are TRBV19 and TRBJ1-1; TRBD1 might be the D (5 bases). This CDR3 region has 18 residues. V dropped 6 bases and J dropped 1 base, with 24 bases sitting between them. CDR1 is LNHDA and CDR2 is SQIVND in the germline V gene (reference sequence). CDR3 coding DNA: TGTGCCAGTAGGACCGCAGACAGAGCCCGAAGGGAGAACACTGAAGCTTTCTTT. It is translated as CASRTADRARRENTEAFF.

This clonotype occurred many times. J is TRBJ1-2 and V is TRBV10-2; D is unresolved. Looked up from germline, CDR1 is WSHSY and CDR2 is SAAADI. V lost 5 bases, J lost 8 bases, and 9 bases lay in between. The CDR3 loop spans 11 amino acids. This CDR3 is CASSPLRGYTF. The CDR3 DNA is TGCGCCAGCAGTCCCCTTCGAGGCTACACCTTC.

This clonotype has a count of ten or more. The chain carries TRBV5-1 and TRBJ2-5, with D perhaps matching TRBD2 (5 bases). Looked up from germline, CDR1 is SGHRS and CDR2 is YFSETQ. V lost 0 bases, J lost 1 base, and 10 bases lay in between. The CDR3 is 15 residues long. CDR3 amino acids: CASSLASAGQETQYF. DNA of the CDR3: TGCGCCAGCAGCTTGGCCAGTGCGGGCCAAGAGACCCAGTACTTC. Variable domain in full (rest from reference TRBV5-1 and TRBJ2-5): KAGVTQTPRYLIKTRGQQVTLSCSPISGHRSVSWYQQTPGQGLQFLFEYFSETQRNKGNFPGRFSGRQFSNSRSEMNVSTLELGDSALYLCASSLASAGQETQYFGPGTRLLVL.

V and J are TRBV6-1 and TRBJ2-6, with 8 bases identical to TRBD2. There are 18 residues in the CDR3. V was pared by 7 bases and J by 0 bases, with 11 bases of the junction left unmatched. Germline V gene sequence: CDR1 MNHNS, CDR2 SASEGT. The CDR3 DNA reads as TGTGCCAGCATTAAGACTAGCGTGGGCCTCTCTGGGGCCAACGTCCTGACTTTC. It yields the protein CASIKTSVGLSGANVLTF.

This clonotype was found a few times. An end of the junction differs from the germline gene, which may be a read error. This rearrangement joins TRBV5-6 to TRBJ2-4; 8 bases match TRBD1. This CDR3 is 13 amino acids long. The germline V gene encodes CDR1 SGHDT and CDR2 YYEEEE. CDR3 in amino acids: CASSLGQDRVRHF. CDR3 nucleotides: TGTGCCAGCAGCTTGGGCCAGGACAGGGTCAGACACTTC.

This clonotype was found a few times. This chain connects TRBV20-1 to TRBJ2-5, with a possible D match to TRBD2 (5 bases). In germline, CDR1 is DFQATT, CDR2 SNEGSKA (reference sequence). The CDR3 is 14 residues long. V was cut by 3 bases and J by 1 base, with 12 bases left in between. The CDR3 spells CSASSLAFQETQYF. CDR3 DNA sequence: TGCAGTGCTAGTTCCCTAGCATTCCAAGAGACCCAGTACTTC.

This clonotype was counted at least ten times. This chain joins TRBV10-3 and TRBJ2-7; 7 bases map to TRBD2. The V gene's germline CDR1 is ENHRY and CDR2 SYGVKD. This CDR3 is 14 amino acids long. The V gene end was trimmed by 3 bases and the J gene end by 3 bases; junction bases not matched to a gene: 5. CDR3 nucleotide sequence: TGTGCCATCAGTGATCAGGGCGGGGGCTACGAGCAGTACTTC. Amino acids: CAISDQGGGYEQYF.

The chain has TRBV7-6 and TRBJ2-1, with TRBD2 identical over 9 bases. Germline CDR1 and CDR2: SGHVS and FNYEAQ. The CDR3 loop spans 15 amino acids. Germline trimming cut 0 bases from V and 8 bases from J; bases unmatched to any gene: 5. The CDR3 DNA reads as TGTGCCAGCAGCTTAGCGGCAGCGGGAGGCGATGAGCAGTTCTTC. Translated, it gives CASSLAAAGGDEQFF.

V gene TRBV6-2 or TRBV6-3 combines with J gene TRBJ1-6; 9 bases are shared with TRBD1. CDR3 size: 15 residues. Germline trimming cut 0 bases from V and 7 bases from J; bases unmatched to any gene: 1. Per germline, CDR1 MNHEY and CDR2 SVGEGT. The CDR3 loop reads CASSYSGTGNSPLHF. CDR3 nucleotide sequence: TGTGCCAGCAGTTACTCTGGGACAGGGAATTCACCCCTCCACTTT.

By its share, this clonotype is medium-sized. At one boundary the junction diverges from the germline segment, which might be a read error. The V gene is TRBV20-1, the J gene TRBJ2-5; TRBD1 is a possible D gene (5 bases). The CDR3 covers 14 residues. Per germline, CDR1 DFQATT and CDR2 SNEGSKA (reference sequence). CDR3 residues: CSASSDSAQGTQYF. The CDR3 nucleotides are TGCAGTGCTAGCTCAGACAGTGCCCAAGGGACCCAGTACTTC.

This chain joins TRBV6-1 and TRBJ1-2; TRBD1 agrees at 9 bases. The CDR3 spans 15 residues. The trim removed 6 bases at V and 3 bases at J, leaving 8 bases unmatched. The germline V gene encodes CDR1 MNHNS and CDR2 SASEGT. The DNA of the CDR3 is TGTGCCAGCAGACAAACAGGGGGCAGAGACTATGGCTACACCTTC. Encoded protein: CASRQTGGRDYGYTF.

This clonotype was recorded at least ten times. This chain uses TRBV7-9 with TRBJ1-2; D possibly corresponds to TRBD1 (6 bases). CDR1 and CDR2 from the germline V gene are SEHNR and FQNEAQ (reference sequence). The V end lost 5 bases, the J end lost 4 bases, and 17 bases lay between the germline ends. The length of the CDR3 is 15 residues. For the CDR3, the DNA is TGTGCCAGCAGCCCGCAGCACGGACAGATCTATGGCTACACCTTC. Translating gives CASSPQHGQIYGYTF.

The V and J genes are TRBV30 and TRBJ1-4; no reliable D call. The CDR3 runs 12 residues. Germline V lookup: CDR1 GTSNPN, CDR2 SVGIG (reference sequence). V gave up 4 bases and J gave up 5 bases, with 8 bases separating them. This CDR3 is CAWMTVNEKLFF. DNA of the CDR3: TGTGCCTGGATGACGGTAAATGAAAAACTGTTTTTT.

This clonotype occurred a few times. The rearrangement links TRBV28 to TRBJ2-6, with a weak D call TRBD1 (5 bases). Germline CDR1 is MDHEN and CDR2 is SYDVKM. This CDR3 is built from 17 residues. V dropped 3 bases and J dropped 0 bases, with 12 bases sitting between them. The DNA of the CDR3 is TGTGCCAGCAGTTTGCCAGGGTTAGGCTCTGGGGCCAACGTCCTGACTTTC. Its translation: CASSLPGLGSGANVLTF.